The 32 T cell receptor beta chains presented below share a single source sample, sequenced in a study of T-cell memory formation after mild COVID-19. TCRdb reprocessed the 5' RACE reads via MiXCR and lists one record per CDR3 protein. The sample yields about 55,000 distinct CDR3 sequences, more than 9% seen once. The sequenced sample consisted of PBMCs or a T cell subset sorted from them (not recorded which). These receptors were taken from a man aged 18 to 29 who had mild COVID-19 (a few samples of this study predate the infection). Cell type and time point are not known.

V gene TRBV15 combines with J gene TRBJ2-7; D gene unclear. Trimming pared 3 bases from V and 6 bases from J, leaving 12 bases between. Germline V CDR1 and CDR2: LNHNV, YYDKDF (reference sequence). CDR3 length: 13 amino acids. CDR3 sequence reads: CATSSAWKGEQYV. CDR3 sequence (DNA): TGTGCCACCAGCAGCGCGTGGAAAGGCGAGCAGTACGTC.

V is TRBV12-3 or TRBV12-4 and J is TRBJ2-3, with a possible D match to TRBD2 (5 bases). CDR3 size: 14 residues. The V end lost 6 bases, the J end lost 2 bases, and 12 bases lay between the germline ends. The CDR3 DNA reads TGTGCCAGCAGCACTTCGGGGTCCACAGATACGCAGTATTTT. This translates into CASSTSGSTDTQYF.

The V and J genes are TRBV9 and TRBJ2-4; D may be TRBD1 (6 bases). CDR1 and CDR2 from the germline V gene are SGDLS and YYNGEE. Trimming cost V 3 bases and J 7 bases, with 11 bases left between them. This CDR3 is 13 amino acids long. DNA for the CDR3: TGTGCCAGCAGCGCCGTACAGGGCAACATTCAGTACTTC. It translates to CASSAVQGNIQYF.

This clonotype has a count of ten or more. The chain links TRBV18 to TRBJ1-1; D gene uncertain. Germline V gives CDR1 KGHSH, CDR2 LQKENI. Trimming took off 1 base at V and 6 bases at J, with 6 bases between the two ends. There are 12 residues in the CDR3. The CDR3 nucleotides read TGTGCCAGCTCACCACGAGGGCCTGAAGCTTTCTTT. This gives the protein CASSPRGPEAFF.

The V call is TRBV3-1, the J call TRBJ2-3, with D unresolved. CDR1 is LGHDT and CDR2 is YNNKEL in the germline V gene (reference sequence). There are 14 residues in the CDR3. V lost 1 base, J lost 2 bases, and 7 bases lay in between. CDR3 DNA sequence: TGTGCCAGCAGCCAAGCGCTCTCCACAGATACGCAGTATTTT. This gives the protein CASSQALSTDTQYF.

This clonotype turned up a few times. V is TRBV7-3 and J is TRBJ2-2, with 8 nucleotides matching TRBD2. The CDR3 spans 16 residues. Trimming at V came to 3 bases and at J to 6 bases, leaving 9 bases not matched to a gene. Germline V gives CDR1 SGHTA, CDR2 FQGTGA. The CDR3: CASSFTGGALPGELFF. Written as DNA, the CDR3 is TGTGCCAGCAGCTTCACCGGGGGGGCGTTACCCGGGGAGCTGTTTTTT.

The chain employs TRBV5-1 and TRBJ2-2; 9 positions agree with TRBD1. The CDR3 has 15 residues. Unmatched junction bases numbered 5, after V lost 4 bases and J lost 4 bases. Germline-derived CDR1 and CDR2 are SGHRS and YFSETQ. In DNA form, the CDR3 reads TGCGCCAGCAGCCCGGACAGGGGTATCACCGGGGAGCTGTTTTTT. This gives the protein CASSPDRGITGELFF. Looking up the rest from reference TRBV5-1 and TRBJ2-2 gives the full variable domain: KAGVTQTPRYLIKTRGQQVTLSCSPISGHRSVSWYQQTPGQGLQFLFEYFSETQRNKGNFPGRFSGRQFSNSRSEMNVSTLELGDSALYLCASSPDRGITGELFFGEGSRLTVL.

V usage is TRBV7-2 and J usage is TRBJ2-1; no firm D call. Germline CDR1 SGHTA, CDR2 FQGNSA. This CDR3 has 13 amino acids. Trimming took off 3 bases at V and 4 bases at J, with 7 bases between the two ends. This CDR3 is CASSFQKYNEQFF. The CDR3, as DNA: TGTGCCAGCAGCTTTCAGAAGTACAATGAGCAGTTCTTC.

In its sample, this clonotype was seen a few times. This sequence joins TRBV20-1 and TRBJ2-5; D uncertain. The length of the CDR3 is 12 residues. Trimming took off 3 bases at V and 2 bases at J, with 7 bases between the two ends. The germline V gene has CDR1 DFQATT and CDR2 SNEGSKA (reference sequence). The CDR3 region has the DNA TGCAGTGCTAGTGGCGTACAAGAGACCCAGTACTTC. The encoded protein is CSASGVQETQYF.

Only a few counts were recorded for this clonotype. The chain combines TRBV7-2 with TRBJ2-2; weak D call: TRBD2 (5 bases). The CDR3 sequence is 17 residues long. Between the trimmed V and J ends, which lost 7 bases and 1 base, there was a span of 19 bases. Germline V gives CDR1 SGHTA, CDR2 FQGNSA. CDR3 bases: TGTGCCAGCACCCGCGGGCGGCTCGACTGGAACACCGGGGAGCTGTTTTTT. It encodes CASTRGRLDWNTGELFF.

V and J are TRBV19 and TRBJ1-1; 9 bases fit TRBD1. V shed 5 bases, J shed 0 bases, and the junction held 4 bases outside the gene matches. The germline CDR1 and CDR2 sequences are LNHDA and SQIVND (reference sequence). CDR3 length equals 15 residues. CDR3 sequence (DNA): TGTGCCAGTAGTGGGGGACAGGGCATGAACACTGAAGCTTTCTTT. It codes for CASSGGQGMNTEAFF.

The rearrangement links TRBV5-1 to TRBJ2-7, with a tentative D call TRBD2 (6 bases). This CDR3 spans 14 amino acids. CDR1 and CDR2 (germline): SGHRS, YFSETQ. V was pared by 4 bases and J by 6 bases, with 17 bases between. In DNA form, the CDR3 reads TGCGCCAGCAGCAGCACAGGAGGGACTCTCGAGCAGTACTTC. It is translated as CASSSTGGTLEQYF.

This clonotype was seen ten or more times. J is TRBJ2-5 and V is TRBV12-3 or TRBV12-4, with D maybe TRBD2 (5 bases). V was trimmed by 5 bases and J by 5 bases, leaving 15 bases between them. This CDR3 is built from 14 residues. In DNA, the CDR3 is TGTGCCAGCAGTCAGATCGGGATAGGCGAGACCCAGTACTTC. This codes for CASSQIGIGETQYF.

The rearrangement uses TRBV11-2 and TRBJ2-7; D might be TRBD1 or TRBD2, each matching 5 bases. V was pared by 8 bases and J by 1 base, with 9 bases between. The CDR3 loop spans 12 amino acids. Looked up from germline, CDR1 is SGHAT and CDR2 is FQNNGV. This CDR3 reads CASGTASYEQYF. The CDR3 DNA reads TGTGCCAGCGGGACCGCATCCTACGAGCAGTACTTC.

The chain employs TRBV10-3 and TRBJ2-7; 7 bases agree with TRBD1. The CDR3 loop spans 13 amino acids. V was pared by 6 bases and J by 2 bases, with 4 bases of the junction left unmatched. Germline lookup yields CDR1 ENHRY and CDR2 SYGVKD. The CDR3 is CAIRAGQAYEQYF. Written as DNA, the CDR3 is TGTGCCATCAGGGCTGGACAGGCCTACGAGCAGTACTTC.

In its sample, this clonotype was seen a few times. The rearrangement joins TRBV12-3 or TRBV12-4 to TRBJ1-2; D not resolved. The V and J ends lost 3 bases and 5 bases respectively, with 10 bases between them. The CDR3 extends over 13 amino acids. The CDR3, as DNA: TGTGCCAGCAGTTTTCTAAGGGAATATGGCTACACCTTC. It is translated as CASSFLREYGYTF.

The genes are TRBV7-2 and TRBJ1-6, with D tentatively TRBD1 (5 bases). The CDR3 extends over 14 amino acids. Trimming removed 5 bases at V and 10 bases at J, with 15 bases between. The V gene's germline CDR1 is SGHTA and CDR2 FQGNSA. Here the CDR3 reads CASSQQGTMSPLHF. In DNA form, the CDR3 reads TGTGCCAGCAGCCAGCAGGGTACAATGTCACCCCTCCACTTT.

This clonotype was found a few times. The V call is TRBV20-1, the J call TRBJ1-5; 7 bases line up with TRBD1. The germline V gene has CDR1 DFQATT and CDR2 SNEGSKA (reference sequence). The CDR3 runs 14 residues. Germline trimming cut 5 bases from V and 4 bases from J; bases unmatched to any gene: 8. In DNA, the CDR3 is TGCAGTGCTGAACGACAGGGAGCAAATCAGCCCCAGCATTTT. Translated, it gives CSAERQGANQPQHF.

This clonotype was seen at least ten times. The rearrangement links TRBV5-1 to TRBJ2-5, with a weak D call TRBD2 (6 bases). Trimming removed 2 bases from V and 4 bases from J, with 9 bases in between. CDR3 size: 13 residues. Germline-derived CDR1 and CDR2 are SGHRS and YFSETQ. This CDR3 is CASSFWGGETQYF. The CDR3 DNA follows: TGCGCCAGCAGCTTTTGGGGAGGAGAGACCCAGTACTTC.

This clonotype was counted between two and nine times. The V and J genes are TRBV5-1 and TRBJ2-3; 14 nucleotides line up with TRBD2. The CDR3 loop spans 17 amino acids. CDR1 SGHRS and CDR2 YFSETQ come from the germline V gene. The V gene end was trimmed by 3 bases and the J gene end by 4 bases; junction bases not matched to a gene: 7. DNA for the CDR3: TGCGCCAGCAGCTCGGGACTAGCGGGGGCGAGAGCAGATACGCAGTATTTT. This encodes CASSSGLAGARADTQYF.

The chain has TRBV7-9 and TRBJ1-4, with unresolved D. The CDR3 length is 15 residues. Trimming took off 3 bases at V and 7 bases at J, with 15 bases between the two ends. Germline CDR1 reads SEHNR; CDR2 reads FQNEAQ (reference sequence). DNA for the CDR3: TGTGCCAGCAGCTTCCCTGCCGCCCGGCCTGAAAAACTGTTTTTT. Protein: CASSFPAARPEKLFF.

The gene calls are TRBV25-1 and TRBJ2-3; no clear D gene. The germline V and J ends were trimmed by 8 bases and 7 bases, with 16 bases remaining between them. The length of the CDR3 is 13 residues. Germline V gives CDR1 MGHDK, CDR2 SYGVNS. The CDR3 loop is CASADREVNTQYF. CDR3 bases: TGTGCCAGCGCAGACCGAGAGGTTAATACGCAGTATTTT.

The chain combines TRBV7-2 with TRBJ1-1, with D possibly being TRBD1 (5 bases). Looked up from germline, CDR1 is SGHTA and CDR2 is FQGNSA. CDR3 length equals 15 residues. The V gene lost 7 bases and the J gene lost 4 bases, with 19 bases spanning the gap. The CDR3 spells CASTILATVGTEAFF. Written as DNA, the CDR3 is TGTGCCAGCACCATACTAGCGACAGTGGGCACTGAAGCTTTCTTT.

This clonotype was recorded at least ten times. The rearrangement joins TRBV28 to TRBJ2-5; the D gene is possibly TRBD2 (5 bases). This CDR3 is built from 12 residues. The germline V gene encodes CDR1 MDHEN and CDR2 SYDVKM. Trimming took 5 bases from V and 10 from J, leaving 14 bases between them. The chain's CDR3 is CASSPSGPHQYF. The CDR3 nucleotides read TGTGCCAGCAGTCCGAGCGGACCACACCAGTACTTC.

The J gene is TRBJ2-5, the V gene TRBV5-1; 8 bases fit TRBD1. CDR1 is SGHRS, CDR2 YFSETQ, per germline. The ends lost 5 bases at V and 2 bases at J; junction bases unmatched: 5. The CDR3 runs to 14 residues. The CDR3 nucleotides read TGCGCCAGCAGGCGGGACAGGCTACAAGAGACCCAGTACTTC. Translating it yields CASRRDRLQETQYF.

This clonotype was recorded many times. The chain employs TRBV18 and TRBJ2-1; TRBD2 aligns across 10 bases. The V segment lost 0 bases and the J segment 9 bases; nucleotides outside the gene matches: 5. Germline assignment: CDR1 KGHSH and CDR2 LQKENI. CDR3 length: 15 amino acids. CDR3: CASSPPQRGGGEQFF. The CDR3 DNA sequence: TGTGCCAGCTCACCACCCCAGCGGGGGGGCGGTGAGCAGTTCTTC.

The chain joins TRBV7-2 to TRBJ1-5; the D is unclear. Germline V lookup: CDR1 SGHTA, CDR2 FQGNSA. The CDR3 has 13 amino acids. Trimming cost V 5 bases and J 2 bases, with 7 bases left between them. CDR3 region: CASSGPGNQPQHF. Here the CDR3 DNA reads TGTGCCAGCAGCGGGCCGGGCAATCAGCCCCAGCATTTT.

This chain links TRBV12-3 or TRBV12-4 with TRBJ1-2, with D possibly matching TRBD1 (5 bases). The germline V and J ends were trimmed by 10 bases and 3 bases, with 12 bases remaining between them. This CDR3 contains 12 residues. CDR3 DNA sequence: TGTGCCATCCGAGGGGTTGACTATGGCTACACCTTC. Amino acids: CAIRGVDYGYTF.

The chain couples TRBV4-2 to TRBJ2-3; D unclear. With 2 bases removed from V and 5 bases from J, the gap between germline ends came to 11 bases. The CDR3 is made up of 14 amino acids. Germline values: CDR1 LGHNA, CDR2 YNFKEQ. The chain's CDR3 is CASSQSWQGDTQYF. CDR3 DNA: TGTGCCAGCAGCCAAAGTTGGCAAGGAGATACGCAGTATTTT.

This clonotype has a count of ten or more. V usage is TRBV6-2 or TRBV6-3 and J usage is TRBJ2-7, with D perhaps matching TRBD1 (5 bases). Germline values: CDR1 MNHEY, CDR2 SVGEGT. V lost 6 bases to trimming and J lost 2 bases, with 8 bases between them. CDR3 length: 12 amino acids. CDR3 sequence (DNA): TGTGCCAGCAGCAGACAGCCCTACGAGCAGTACGTC. Translation: CASSRQPYEQYV.

This clonotype came up many times. V is TRBV12-3 or TRBV12-4 and J is TRBJ1-2; 9 nucleotides align to TRBD1. The CDR3 extends over 13 amino acids. The V segment lost 6 bases and the J segment 5 bases; nucleotides outside the gene matches: 4. In DNA, the CDR3 is TGTGCCAGCAGCGCGGGACAGGGTTATGGCTACACCTTC. Encoded protein: CASSAGQGYGYTF.

V gene TRBV4-3 combines with J gene TRBJ2-6, with D perhaps TRBD2 (5 bases). V was pared by 1 base and J by 1 base, with 14 bases between. Germline V gene sequence: CDR1 LGHNA, CDR2 YSLEER. The CDR3 extends over 18 amino acids. The CDR3 reads CASSQVGGFPSGANVLTF. In nucleotides, the CDR3 is TGCGCCAGCAGCCAAGTGGGCGGGTTTCCATCTGGGGCCAACGTCCTGACTTTC.